Listed below are T cell receptor beta chains from one sample, sequenced in a study of chemoradiotherapy in HPV16-positive cancers. Clones were sequenced by immunoSEQ multiplex PCR, and TCRdb holds only the in-frame ones, with some missing. The repertoire holds some 70,000 clones, around nine tenths seen once, with 4% to 5% in the top ten. The specimen comprised blood, sampled from a patient who underwent chemoradiotherapy. The receptors stem from a human donor with HPV-associated anogenital cancer. Both conserved end residues are part of each CDR3. The order of the fields is D gene, clone size, J gene, V gene, CDR3 length, CDR3 DNA, CDR3 protein. The D gene is left open where the match is weak. Size values are once, few and many counts, or a class for expanded clones, and some rows have none.

d_gene: NA; abundance: NA; j_gene: TRBJ2-7; v_gene: TRBV7-6; len: 13; CDR3nt: TGTGCCAGCAGCTTAGCCAGGGGCTACGAGCAGTACTTC; CDR3aa: CASSLARGYEQYF
d_gene: NA; abundance: NA; j_gene: TRBJ2-1; v_gene: TRBV30; len: 14; CDR3nt: TGTGCCTGGAGTGTAGGGACCTCCTACAATGAGCAGTTCTTC; CDR3aa: CAWSVGTSYNEQFF
d_gene: NA; abundance: NA; j_gene: TRBJ1-5; v_gene: TRBV30; len: 13; CDR3nt: TGTGCCTGGACAGAATATCCGAATCAGCCCCAGCATTTT; CDR3aa: CAWTEYPNQPQHF
d_gene: NA; abundance: NA; j_gene: TRBJ2-2; v_gene: TRBV9; len: 11; CDR3nt: TGTGCCAGCGGCGGAGCCGGGGAGCTGTTTTTT; CDR3aa: CASGGAGELFF
d_gene: TRBD1; abundance: NA; j_gene: TRBJ1-5; v_gene: TRBV27; len: 15; CDR3nt: TGTGCCAGCAGTTTATCTCGACAGGGATATCAGCCCCAGCATTTT; CDR3aa: CASSLSRQGYQPQHF
d_gene: NA; abundance: few; j_gene: TRBJ1-1; v_gene: TRBV5-6; len: 14; CDR3nt: TGTGCCAGCAGCTTGGATGCGGGGGCCACTGAAGCTTTCTTT; CDR3aa: CASSLDAGATEAFF
d_gene: TRBD2; abundance: NA; j_gene: TRBJ2-2; v_gene: TRBV6-5; len: 16; CDR3nt: TGTGCCAGCAGTTACTCCCTAGCGGGAAAAACCGGGGAGCTGTTTTTT; CDR3aa: CASSYSLAGKTGELFF
d_gene: TRBD2; abundance: NA; j_gene: TRBJ2-3; v_gene: TRBV18; len: 16; CDR3nt: TGTGCCAGCTCACCATTTACTAGCGGAAGCACAGATACGCAGTATTTT; CDR3aa: CASSPFTSGSTDTQYF
d_gene: NA; abundance: NA; j_gene: TRBJ1-2; v_gene: TRBV2; len: 12; CDR3nt: TGTGCCAGCAGTGAGACTAACTATGGCTACACCTTC; CDR3aa: CASSETNYGYTF
d_gene: NA; abundance: NA; j_gene: TRBJ1-1; v_gene: TRBV7-8; len: 14; CDR3nt: TGTGCCAGCAGACCACAGATTCTGAACACTGAAGCTTTCTTT; CDR3aa: CASRPQILNTEAFF
d_gene: NA; abundance: NA; j_gene: TRBJ1-2; v_gene: TRBV6-1; len: 17; CDR3nt: TGTGCCAGCAGTGAATGGGCGGAGGGGGGTGTTGGGTATGGCTACACCTTC; CDR3aa: CASSEWAEGGVGYGYTF
d_gene: NA; abundance: NA; j_gene: TRBJ1-2; v_gene: TRBV5-5; len: 14; CDR3nt: TGTGCCAGCAGCCTCTCGGGCGTTGGCTATGGCTACACCTTC; CDR3aa: CASSLSGVGYGYTF
d_gene: NA; abundance: NA; j_gene: TRBJ2-7; v_gene: TRBV14; len: 17; CDR3nt: TGTGCCAGCAGCCGCCAGGGTACCGCTCTCCGGGTTTACGAGCAGTACTTC; CDR3aa: CASSRQGTALRVYEQYF
d_gene: NA; abundance: NA; j_gene: TRBJ1-2; v_gene: TRBV5-1; len: 14; CDR3nt: TGCGCCAGCAGCTTAAACCAAGGGATGAGTGGCTACACCTTC; CDR3aa: CASSLNQGMSGYTF
d_gene: NA; abundance: NA; j_gene: TRBJ1-3; v_gene: TRBV28; len: 15; CDR3nt: TGTGCCAGCAGCCCCCCCCGGGGGTGGGGAAACACCATATATTTT; CDR3aa: CASSPPRGWGNTIYF
d_gene: NA; abundance: NA; j_gene: TRBJ2-5; v_gene: TRBV7-9; len: 11; CDR3nt: TGTGCCAGCAGCTCGCAAGAGACCCAGTACTTC; CDR3aa: CASSSQETQYF
d_gene: NA; abundance: NA; j_gene: TRBJ1-2; v_gene: TRBV2; len: 13; CDR3nt: TGTGCCAGAACTCAGGGAGGAGGGTATGGCTACACCTTC; CDR3aa: CARTQGGGYGYTF
d_gene: NA; abundance: NA; j_gene: TRBJ1-6; v_gene: TRBV6-1; len: 16; CDR3nt: TGTGCCAGCAGTGAAGGGCCCCCTTCTTGGAATTCACCCCTCCACTTT; CDR3aa: CASSEGPPSWNSPLHF
d_gene: TRBD2; abundance: NA; j_gene: TRBJ2-5; v_gene: TRBV5-1; len: 16; CDR3nt: TGCGCCAGCAGCTCCGGTTCGGCGGGGGGCCAAGAGACCCAGTACTTC; CDR3aa: CASSSGSAGGQETQYF